The rows below give T cell receptor beta chains drawn from one sample of a study of human T cells and chemical hapten exposure. TCRdb ran MiXCR on the RACE reads and lists one entry per CDR3 protein. The data hold around 250,000 distinct CDR3 sequences, with 7.5% to 9% observed a single time. The input for sequencing was whole blood, taken in connection with sensitization to the hapten diphenylcyclopropenone (DPC). All receptors derive from a middle-aged woman with alopecia areata. Some clones in this sample may be carry-over from other donors' samples. CDR3s include the opening cysteine and the closing phenylalanine or tryptophan. A D gene is named only where the DNA matches it firmly. A clone size is listed for some rows: how often the clone was seen (once, few, many), or a class if it is expanded.

d_gene,v_gene,j_gene,abundance,CDR3aa,CDR3nt
TRBD1,TRBV24-1,TRBJ1-5,.,CATSDQTGGEMGQPQHF,TGTGCCACCAGTGACCAGACAGGGGGAGAAATGGGCCAGCCCCAGCATTTT
TRBD2,TRBV13,TRBJ2-4,few,CASSSTGLAGVGNIQYF,TGTGCCAGCAGCTCTACAGGACTAGCGGGGGTGGGAAACATTCAGTACTTC
.,TRBV6-2/TRBV6-3,TRBJ1-2,.,CASSYPLRAGALLLGRRGYTF,TGTGCCAGCAGTTACCCCCTCCGAGCAGGGGCCCTGCTTCTGGGAAGACGTGGCTACACCTTC
TRBD1,TRBV4-1,TRBJ1-2,many,CASSRPGTENIYGYTF,TGCGCCAGCAGCCGGCCAGGGACAGAGAACATCTATGGCTACACCTTC
TRBD1,TRBV7-9,TRBJ1-4,.,CASSRRTGQGEKLFF,TGTGCCAGCAGCCGTCGGACAGGGCAAGGAGAAAAACTGTTTTTT
.,TRBV5-1,TRBJ1-1,.,CASSLQGRSTEAFF,TGCGCCAGCAGCTTGCAGGGGAGGAGCACTGAAGCTTTCTTT
TRBD2,TRBV5-1,TRBJ2-1,.,CASSLERRGGSQFF,TGCGCCAGCAGCTTGGAGAGAAGGGGCGGGAGCCAGTTCTTC
.,TRBV6-5,TRBJ2-3,few,CASRGGAGSTDTQYF,TGTGCCAGCAGAGGCGGGGCGGGTAGCACAGATACGCAGTATTTT
.,TRBV21-1,TRBJ2-5,few,CASTRQGAETQYF,TGTGCCAGCACCCGACAGGGGGCAGAGACCCAGTACTTC
.,TRBV2,TRBJ2-6,.,CASSGDLAGANVLTF,TGTGCCAGCTCGGGGGACTTAGCTGGGGCCAACGTCCTGACTTTC